The 18 T cell receptor beta chains listed next were all sequenced from one sample in a study of response to subunit inactivated influenza vaccine. TCRdb reanalysed the RT-PCR reads using MiXCR and keeps one entry per CDR3 protein. The data hold more than 450,000 distinct CDR3 sequences, with approximately 10% observed a single time. The source was PBMCs from blood, collected on the day of vaccination. Every receptor here comes from a man aged 45-65 years who received an inactivated influenza vaccine.

This clonotype was seen repeatedly, ten times or more. V is TRBV7-2 and J is TRBJ2-7; 9 nucleotides agree with TRBD2. Trimming took 1 base from V and 6 from J; bases not matched to a gene: 7. Germline assignment: CDR1 SGHTA and CDR2 FQGNSA. The CDR3 has 15 amino acids. CDR3 loop: CASSLGPGLAVEQYF. CDR3 nucleotides: TGTGCCAGCAGCTTAGGCCCGGGACTAGCAGTCGAGCAGTACTTC.

This clonotype was counted between two and nine times. The genes are TRBV7-8 and TRBJ2-7; 11 bases map to TRBD2. Germline V CDR1 and CDR2: SGHVS, FQNEAQ. J lost 3 bases, V lost 5 bases, and 9 bases had no gene match. The CDR3 spans 16 residues. Here the CDR3 DNA reads TGTGCCAGCAGCCCCCGACTAGCGGGGACTCTCTACGAGCAGTACTTC. The encoded protein is CASSPRLAGTLYEQYF.

The sample holds many counts of this clonotype. This sequence joins TRBV19 and TRBJ2-3, with D hard to call. This CDR3 spans 14 amino acids. Trimming removed 5 bases from V and 6 bases from J, with 15 bases in between. The germline gives CDR1 LNHDA, CDR2 SQIVND (reference sequence). The CDR3 sequence: CASSPYVLKDTQYF. Here the CDR3 DNA reads TGTGCCAGTAGTCCGTATGTCCTAAAGGATACGCAGTATTTT.

V gene TRBV7-6 combines with J gene TRBJ2-2; tentatively, D is TRBD2 (6 bases). Germline CDR1 and CDR2: SGHVS and FNYEAQ. This CDR3 contains 19 residues. V was cut by 1 base and J by 2 bases, with 20 bases left in between. The CDR3: CASSLVVGLTEYNTGELFF. The CDR3 coding sequence is TGTGCCAGCAGCTTAGTAGTAGGACTAACCGAATACAACACCGGGGAGCTGTTTTTT.

This clonotype was seen more than once but under ten times. The chain links TRBV2 to TRBJ2-5; D remains unclear. The germline V and J ends were trimmed by 9 bases and 5 bases, with 7 bases remaining between them. The CDR3 spans 10 residues. CDR1 SNHLY and CDR2 FYNNEI come from the germline V gene. CDR3 protein: CASFYETQYF. Here the CDR3 DNA reads TGTGCCAGTTTTTACGAGACCCAGTACTTC.

Concerning this clonotype: Germline is not matched at one junction end, which may reflect a read error. The CDR3 DNA reads as TGTGCCCGCAGCTCACACATCGGTAGGGGGCAAGGGAACACTGAAGCTTTCTTT. Protein product: CARSSHIGRGQGNTEAFF. The chain joins TRBV3-1 to TRBJ1-1; 7 positions match TRBD1. The CDR3 contains 18 residues. CDR1 is LGHDT and CDR2 is YNNKEL in the germline V gene (reference sequence).

This clonotype came up many times. The V gene is TRBV5-1, the J gene TRBJ1-1, with D unresolved. Trimming shortened V by 4 bases and J by 2 bases, and 18 bases separated the two germline ends. The CDR3 is made up of 16 amino acids. CDR1 and CDR2 from the germline V gene are SGHRS and YFSETQ. In DNA, the CDR3 is TGCGCCAGCAGCCCCCTGGGGTTGCAGATCAACACTGAAGCTTTCTTT. Protein sequence: CASSPLGLQINTEAFF.

This clonotype was seen only a few times. V is TRBV9 and J is TRBJ2-2; D is undetermined. The length of the CDR3 is 15 residues. Germline V gives CDR1 SGDLS, CDR2 YYNGEE. Trimming shortened V by 4 bases and J by 0 bases, and 10 bases separated the two germline ends. The CDR3 protein is CASSPRQANTGELFF. The CDR3 DNA follows: TGTGCCAGCAGCCCGAGGCAGGCGAACACCGGGGAGCTGTTTTTT.

This clonotype was seen more than once but under ten times. The V call is TRBV5-5, the J call TRBJ2-2; D uncertain. CDR1 is SGHKS and CDR2 is YYEKEE in the germline V gene (reference sequence). V was shortened by 1 base and J by 3 bases, with 7 bases between the two germline ends. There are 14 residues in the CDR3. The CDR3 DNA follows: TGTGCCAGCAGCTTGTTTTTCGACACCGGGGAGCTGTTTTTT. It codes for CASSLFFDTGELFF.

This clonotype was counted between two and nine times. The chain is built from TRBV12-3 or TRBV12-4 and TRBJ1-5; D is possibly TRBD1 (5 bases). The CDR3 consists of 16 residues. Trimming took 0 bases from V and 6 from J, leaving 15 bases between them. The CDR3 here is CASSLAVTLGGQPQHF. In DNA form, the CDR3 reads TGTGCCAGCAGTTTAGCGGTTACCCTGGGGGGTCAGCCCCAGCATTTT.

The chain joins TRBV12-3 or TRBV12-4 to TRBJ2-7; possible D gene TRBD2, 6 bases. There are 14 residues in the CDR3. V was pared by 6 bases and J by 3 bases, with 15 bases between. This CDR3 is CASSPPGLNYEQYF. The CDR3 region has the DNA TGTGCCAGCAGCCCTCCGGGACTTAACTACGAGCAGTACTTC.

This clonotype has just a few counts. The chain uses TRBV20-1 and TRBJ2-1; 12 bases agree with TRBD2. Unmatched junction bases numbered 9, after V lost 0 bases and J lost 6 bases. Germline V gene data show CDR1 as DFQATT and CDR2 as SNEGSKA (reference sequence). CDR3 length equals 17 residues. CDR3 sequence reads: CSAREVLAGGPPNEQFF. As DNA, the CDR3 is TGCAGTGCTAGAGAGGTCCTAGCGGGAGGGCCCCCCAATGAGCAGTTCTTC.

The chain couples TRBV5-1 to TRBJ2-2, with 9 bases lining up with TRBD1. V lost 6 bases to trimming and J lost 4 bases; unmatched junction nucleotides: 4. Germline V CDR1 and CDR2: SGHRS, YFSETQ. This CDR3 comprises 14 residues. The CDR3 spells CASKQTGGTGELFF. The CDR3 DNA reads TGCGCCAGCAAGCAGACAGGGGGCACCGGGGAGCTGTTTTTT. The whole variable domain, remainder taken from reference TRBV5-1 and TRBJ2-2, is KAGVTQTPRYLIKTRGQQVTLSCSPISGHRSVSWYQQTPGQGLQFLFEYFSETQRNKGNFPGRFSGRQFSNSRSEMNVSTLELGDSALYLCASKQTGGTGELFFGEGSRLTVL.

This clonotype was observed a handful of times. The rearrangement uses TRBV7-6 and TRBJ2-3; 9 bases match TRBD2. V dropped 4 bases and J dropped 4; count of bases not matched to a gene: 9. Germline assignment: CDR1 SGHVS and CDR2 FNYEAQ. The CDR3 has 16 amino acids. As DNA, the CDR3 is TGTGCCAGCAGCTCCCTAGCGGGGACGGGCGCAGATACGCAGTATTTT. It encodes CASSSLAGTGADTQYF.

This clonotype was recorded a few times. The genes are TRBV20-1 and TRBJ1-6; 9 bases agree with TRBD1. The CDR3 extends over 15 amino acids. CDR1 DFQATT and CDR2 SNEGSKA come from the germline V gene (reference sequence). Trimming took 4 bases from V and 5 from J; bases not matched to a gene: 6. The CDR3 protein is CSATHGTGNNSPLHF. The CDR3 DNA reads TGCAGTGCTACCCACGGGACAGGGAATAATTCACCCCTCCACTTT.

This clonotype occurred many times. This sequence joins TRBV10-3 and TRBJ2-4; 11 bases fit TRBD2. The V gene's germline CDR1 is ENHRY and CDR2 SYGVKD. The CDR3 sequence is 16 residues long. V gave up 0 bases and J gave up 4 bases; unmatched junction bases: 2. The CDR3 protein is CAISESGTSGKNIQYF. The CDR3 DNA reads as TGTGCCATCAGTGAGTCCGGGACTAGCGGTAAAAACATTCAGTACTTC.

This clonotype came up a few times. This sequence joins TRBV5-1 and TRBJ2-5; TRBD1 agrees at 8 bases. CDR1 is SGHRS, CDR2 YFSETQ, per germline. This CDR3 comprises 15 residues. J was trimmed by 1 base and V by 2 bases; bases with no gene match: 4. In DNA, the CDR3 is TGCGCCAGCAGCTTACCAACAGGGGGCCAAGAGACCCAGTACTTC. Protein: CASSLPTGGQETQYF.

The gene calls are TRBV5-6 and TRBJ2-1; 8 nucleotides agree with TRBD2. J was trimmed by 6 bases and V by 0 bases; bases with no gene match: 8. Germline CDR1 SGHDT, CDR2 YYEEEE. CDR3 length equals 16 residues. CDR3 residues: CASSLVRAGALNEQFF. The CDR3 nucleotides read TGTGCCAGCAGCTTGGTTCGAGCGGGGGCCCTCAATGAGCAGTTCTTC.